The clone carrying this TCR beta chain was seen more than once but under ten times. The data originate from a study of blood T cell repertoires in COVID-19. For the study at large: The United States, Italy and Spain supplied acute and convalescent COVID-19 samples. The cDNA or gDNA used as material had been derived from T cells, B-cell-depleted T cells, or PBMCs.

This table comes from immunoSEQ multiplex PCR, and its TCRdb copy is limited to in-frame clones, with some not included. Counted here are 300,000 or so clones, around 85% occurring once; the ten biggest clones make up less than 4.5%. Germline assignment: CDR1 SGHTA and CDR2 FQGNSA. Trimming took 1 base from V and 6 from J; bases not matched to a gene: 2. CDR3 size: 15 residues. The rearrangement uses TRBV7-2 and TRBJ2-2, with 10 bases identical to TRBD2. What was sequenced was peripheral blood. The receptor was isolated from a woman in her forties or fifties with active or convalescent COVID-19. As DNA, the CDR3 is TGTGCCAGCAGCTTAGACAGCGGGAGGGCCGGGGAGCTGTTTTTT. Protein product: CASSLDSGRAGELFF.